This T cell receptor beta chain was documented in a study of blood T cells in healthy people across ages. Study results and caveats: Roughly linear declines in TCR beta diversity per million T cells occurred with age.

A second roughly 7 to 11 cycle PCR used barcoded and J-beta primers. Via MiXCR, TCRdb re-called the 5' RACE reads, giving one row per CDR3 protein. The data show hundreds of thousands of distinct CDR3 sequences, around 48% seen once. The germline gives CDR1 SGHAT, CDR2 FQNNGV. The CDR3 runs 13 residues. Trimming removed 8 bases from V and 4 bases from J, with 12 bases in between. This clonotype came up a few times. Its target is not known. V gene TRBV11-2 combines with J gene TRBJ2-1, with D hard to call. The source of this sequence is a man at least 80 years old in good health. The sample was blood. The CDR3 region is CASGFPGYNEQFF. The CDR3 bases are TGTGCCAGCGGGTTCCCAGGATACAATGAGCAGTTCTTC. The whole variable domain, remainder taken from reference TRBV11-2 and TRBJ2-1, is EAGVAQSPRYKIIEKRQSVAFWCNPISGHATLYWYQQILGQGPKLLIQFQNNGVVDDSQLPKDRFSAERLKGVDSTLKIQPAKLEDSAVYLCASGFPGYNEQFFGPGTRLTVL.